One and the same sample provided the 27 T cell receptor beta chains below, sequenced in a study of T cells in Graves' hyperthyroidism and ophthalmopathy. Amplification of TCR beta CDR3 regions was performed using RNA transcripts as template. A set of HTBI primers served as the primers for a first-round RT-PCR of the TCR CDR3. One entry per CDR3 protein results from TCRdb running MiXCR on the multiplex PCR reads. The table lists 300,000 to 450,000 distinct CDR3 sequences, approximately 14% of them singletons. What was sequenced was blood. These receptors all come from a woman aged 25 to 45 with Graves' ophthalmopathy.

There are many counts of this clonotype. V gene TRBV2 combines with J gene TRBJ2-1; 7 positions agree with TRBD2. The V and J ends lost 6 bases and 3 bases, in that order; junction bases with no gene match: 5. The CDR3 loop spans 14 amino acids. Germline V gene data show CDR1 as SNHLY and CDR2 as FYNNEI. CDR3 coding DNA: TGTGCCAGCAGCTTTTCTAGCGGCTACAATGAGCAGTTCTTC. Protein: CASSFSSGYNEQFF.

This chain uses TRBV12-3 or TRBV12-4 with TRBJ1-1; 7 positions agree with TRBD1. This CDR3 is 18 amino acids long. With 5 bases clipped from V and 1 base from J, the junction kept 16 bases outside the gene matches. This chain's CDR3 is CASSAGGGRGVSNTEAFF. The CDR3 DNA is TGTGCCAGCAGTGCAGGGGGGGGTCGAGGGGTATCGAACACTGAAGCTTTCTTT.

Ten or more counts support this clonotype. CDR3 sequence reads: CSARDRTSYSNQPQHF. DNA for the CDR3: TGCAGTGCTAGAGACAGGACAAGCTATAGCAATCAGCCCCAGCATTTT. The rearrangement uses TRBV20-1 and TRBJ1-5, with a possible D match to TRBD1 (5 bases). The V and J ends lost 0 bases and 0 bases respectively, with 12 bases between them. CDR1 and CDR2 from the germline V gene are DFQATT and SNEGSKA (reference sequence). This CDR3 contains 16 residues.

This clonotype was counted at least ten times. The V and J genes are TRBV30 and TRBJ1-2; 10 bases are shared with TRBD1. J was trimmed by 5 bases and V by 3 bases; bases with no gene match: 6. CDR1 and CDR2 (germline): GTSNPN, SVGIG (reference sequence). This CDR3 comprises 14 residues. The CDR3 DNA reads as TGTGCCTGGAGGGAGACAGGGGGCCAATATGGCTACACCTTC. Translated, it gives CAWRETGGQYGYTF.

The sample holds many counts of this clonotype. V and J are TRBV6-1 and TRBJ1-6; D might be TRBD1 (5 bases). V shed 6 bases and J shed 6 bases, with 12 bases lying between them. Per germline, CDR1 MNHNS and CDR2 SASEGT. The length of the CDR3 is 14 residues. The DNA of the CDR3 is TGTGCCAGCAGCTTGGGGCTAAGTAATTCACCCCTCCACTTT. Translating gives CASSLGLSNSPLHF.

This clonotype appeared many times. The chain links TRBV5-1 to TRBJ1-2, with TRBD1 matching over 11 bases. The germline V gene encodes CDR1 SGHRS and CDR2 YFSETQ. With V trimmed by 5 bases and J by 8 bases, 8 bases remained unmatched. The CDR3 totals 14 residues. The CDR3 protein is CASSGQGALSGYTF. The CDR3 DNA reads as TGCGCCAGCAGTGGACAGGGGGCTTTGAGCGGCTACACCTTC.

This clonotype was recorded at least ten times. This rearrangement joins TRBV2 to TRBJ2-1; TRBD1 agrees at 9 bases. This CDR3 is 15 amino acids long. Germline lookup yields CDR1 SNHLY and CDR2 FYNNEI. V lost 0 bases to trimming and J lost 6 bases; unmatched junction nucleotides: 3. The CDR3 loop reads CASSEAGDRVNEQFF. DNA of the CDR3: TGTGCCAGCAGTGAAGCGGGGGACAGGGTCAATGAGCAGTTCTTC.

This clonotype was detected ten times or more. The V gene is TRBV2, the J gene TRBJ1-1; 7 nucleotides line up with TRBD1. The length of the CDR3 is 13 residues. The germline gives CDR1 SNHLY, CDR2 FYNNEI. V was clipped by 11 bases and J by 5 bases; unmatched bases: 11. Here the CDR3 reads CAHRQGVWTEAFF. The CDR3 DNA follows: TGTGCCCATAGACAGGGTGTATGGACTGAAGCTTTCTTT.

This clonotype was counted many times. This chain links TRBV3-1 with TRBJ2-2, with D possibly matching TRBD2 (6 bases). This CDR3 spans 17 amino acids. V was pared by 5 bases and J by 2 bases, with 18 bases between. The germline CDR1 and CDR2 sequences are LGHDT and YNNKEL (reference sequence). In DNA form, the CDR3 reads TGTGCCAGCAGCGCTCGGAGGGGACTCATTAACACCGGGGAGCTGTTTTTT. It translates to CASSARRGLINTGELFF.

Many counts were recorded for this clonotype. CDR3 in amino acids: CAIFLLGYEQYF. DNA for the CDR3: TGTGCCATTTTTCTCCTCGGATACGAGCAGTACTTC. The rearrangement joins TRBV2 to TRBJ2-7; D is unclear. The CDR3 has 12 amino acids. Per the germline V gene, CDR1 is SNHLY and CDR2 is FYNNEI. The V end lost 10 bases, the J end lost 4 bases, and 14 bases lay between the germline ends.

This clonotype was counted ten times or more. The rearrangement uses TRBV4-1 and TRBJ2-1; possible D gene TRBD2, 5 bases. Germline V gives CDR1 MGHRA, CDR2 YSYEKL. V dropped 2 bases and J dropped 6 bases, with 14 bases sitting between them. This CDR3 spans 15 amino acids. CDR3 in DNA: TGCGCCAGCAGCCAAAGACTATCATCCCTCAATGAGCAGTTCTTC. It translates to CASSQRLSSLNEQFF.

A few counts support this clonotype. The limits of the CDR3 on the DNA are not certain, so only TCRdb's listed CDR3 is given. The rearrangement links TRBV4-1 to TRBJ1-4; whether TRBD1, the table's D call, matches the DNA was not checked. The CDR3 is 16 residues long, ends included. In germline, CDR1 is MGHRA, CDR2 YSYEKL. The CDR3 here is CASSQVFWQGKEKLFF.

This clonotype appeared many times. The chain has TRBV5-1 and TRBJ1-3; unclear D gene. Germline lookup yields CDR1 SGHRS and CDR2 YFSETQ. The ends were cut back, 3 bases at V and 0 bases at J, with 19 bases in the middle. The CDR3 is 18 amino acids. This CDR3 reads CASSSVQQSTSSGNTIYF. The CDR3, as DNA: TGCGCCAGCAGCTCCGTCCAGCAGTCGACTAGCTCTGGAAACACCATATATTTT.

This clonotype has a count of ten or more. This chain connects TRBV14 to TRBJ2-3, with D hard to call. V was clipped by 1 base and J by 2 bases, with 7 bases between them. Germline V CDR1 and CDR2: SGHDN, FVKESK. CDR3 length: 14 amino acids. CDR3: CASSQGLFTDTQYF. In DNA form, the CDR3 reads TGTGCCAGCAGCCAAGGACTTTTCACAGATACGCAGTATTTT.

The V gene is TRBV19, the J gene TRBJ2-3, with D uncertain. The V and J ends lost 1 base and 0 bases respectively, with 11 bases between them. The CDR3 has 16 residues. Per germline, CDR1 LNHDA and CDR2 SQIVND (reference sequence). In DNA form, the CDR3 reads TGTGCCAGTAGTATAGTGTCTCGCTATAGCACAGATACGCAGTATTTT. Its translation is CASSIVSRYSTDTQYF.

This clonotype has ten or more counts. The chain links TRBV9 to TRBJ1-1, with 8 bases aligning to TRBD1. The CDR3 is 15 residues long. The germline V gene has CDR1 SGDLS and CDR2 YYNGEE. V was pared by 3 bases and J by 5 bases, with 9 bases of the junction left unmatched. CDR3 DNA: TGTGCCAGCAGCGCCCTCGGACAGGGTAATACTGAAGCTTTCTTT. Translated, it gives CASSALGQGNTEAFF. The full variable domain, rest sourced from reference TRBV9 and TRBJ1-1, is DSGVTQTPKHLITATGQRVTLRCSPRSGDLSVYWYQQSLDQGLQFLIQYYNGEERAKGNILERFSAQQFPDLHSELNLSSLELGDSALYFCASSALGQGNTEAFFGQGTRLTVV.

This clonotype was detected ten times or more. CDR3 nucleotide sequence: TGTGCCAGCAAGGGTGGGACCGGGGGTTTGCAGACCCAGTACTTC. It translates to CASKGGTGGLQTQYF. This chain joins TRBV28 and TRBJ2-5; D may be TRBD2 (6 bases). Trimming stripped 7 bases from V and 6 bases from J, with 21 bases between. Germline values: CDR1 MDHEN, CDR2 SYDVKM. The CDR3 contains 15 residues.

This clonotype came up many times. The CDR3, as DNA: TGTGCCAGCAGCTTTGGCCATTACAATGAGCAGTTCTTC. Translation gives CASSFGHYNEQFF. The genes are TRBV11-2 and TRBJ2-1; no clear D gene. The V end lost 3 bases, the J end lost 4 bases, and 7 bases lay between the germline ends. The germline gives CDR1 SGHAT, CDR2 FQNNGV. The CDR3 extends over 13 amino acids.

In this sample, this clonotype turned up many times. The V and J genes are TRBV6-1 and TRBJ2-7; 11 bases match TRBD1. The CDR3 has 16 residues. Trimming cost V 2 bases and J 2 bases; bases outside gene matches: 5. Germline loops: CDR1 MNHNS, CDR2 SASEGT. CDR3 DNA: TGTGCCAGCAGTGAACAGGAGGGACAGGGGGCCTACGAGCAGTACTTC. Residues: CASSEQEGQGAYEQYF.

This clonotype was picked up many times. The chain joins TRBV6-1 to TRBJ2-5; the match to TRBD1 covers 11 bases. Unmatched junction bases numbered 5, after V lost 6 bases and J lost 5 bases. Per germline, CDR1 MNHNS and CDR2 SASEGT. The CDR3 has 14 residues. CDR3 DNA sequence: TGTGCCAGCAGGAGGACAGGGGGCGGGGAGACCCAGTACTTC. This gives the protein CASRRTGGGETQYF.

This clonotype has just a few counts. The CDR3 loop reads CASSLGVRMYQETQYF. The CDR3 bases are TGCGCCAGCAGCTTGGGCGTTAGGATGTACCAAGAGACCCAGTACTTC. This chain connects TRBV5-1 to TRBJ2-5; D gene unclear. The CDR3 runs 16 residues. V shed 0 bases and J shed 0 bases, with 12 bases lying between them. Per germline, CDR1 SGHRS and CDR2 YFSETQ.

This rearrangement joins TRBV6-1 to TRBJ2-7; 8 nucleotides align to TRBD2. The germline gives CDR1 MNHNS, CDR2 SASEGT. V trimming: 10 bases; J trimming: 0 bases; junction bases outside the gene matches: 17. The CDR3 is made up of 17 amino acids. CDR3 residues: CATLVSGGGKSSYEQYF. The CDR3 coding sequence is TGTGCCACCCTTGTAAGCGGGGGCGGGAAGAGCTCCTACGAGCAGTACTTC.

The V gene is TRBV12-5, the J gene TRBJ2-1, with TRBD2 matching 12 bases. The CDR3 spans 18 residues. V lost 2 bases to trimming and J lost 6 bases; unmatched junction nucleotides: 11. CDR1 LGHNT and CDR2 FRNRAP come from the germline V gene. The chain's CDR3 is CASGLTDLLAGGANEQFF. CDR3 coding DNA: TGTGCTAGTGGTTTGACCGACCTACTAGCGGGGGGAGCCAATGAGCAGTTCTTC.

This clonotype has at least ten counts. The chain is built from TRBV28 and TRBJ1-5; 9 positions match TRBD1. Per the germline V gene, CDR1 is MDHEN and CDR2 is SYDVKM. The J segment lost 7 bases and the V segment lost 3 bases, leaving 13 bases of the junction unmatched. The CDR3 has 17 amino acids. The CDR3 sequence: CASSFEGTGSGSQPQHF. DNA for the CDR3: TGTGCCAGCAGTTTTGAAGGGACAGGGAGTGGAAGCCAGCCCCAGCATTTT.

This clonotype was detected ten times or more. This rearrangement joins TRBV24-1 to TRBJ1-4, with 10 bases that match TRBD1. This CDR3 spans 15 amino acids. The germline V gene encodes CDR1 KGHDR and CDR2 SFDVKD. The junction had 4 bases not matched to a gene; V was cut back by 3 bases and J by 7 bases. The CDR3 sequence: CATSDPRDRGEKLFF. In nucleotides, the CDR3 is TGTGCCACCAGTGATCCCCGGGACAGGGGTGAAAAACTGTTTTTT.

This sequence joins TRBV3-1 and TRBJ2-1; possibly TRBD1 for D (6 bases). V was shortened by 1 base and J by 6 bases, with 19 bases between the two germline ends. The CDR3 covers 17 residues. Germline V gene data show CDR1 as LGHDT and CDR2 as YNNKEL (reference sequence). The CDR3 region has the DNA TGTGCCAGCAGCCAAGTTCGCCAGGGGTTAGGAGGCAATGAGCAGTTCTTC. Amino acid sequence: CASSQVRQGLGGNEQFF.

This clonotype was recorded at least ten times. The CDR3 DNA follows: TGCAGTGCTGGGGACAGACGAAATCAGCCCCAGCATTTT. It encodes CSAGDRRNQPQHF. V and J are TRBV20-1 and TRBJ1-5; TRBD1 matches at 7 bases. Germline-derived CDR1 and CDR2 are DFQATT and SNEGSKA (reference sequence). This CDR3 has 13 amino acids. Trimming took 5 bases from V and 4 from J; bases not matched to a gene: 5.